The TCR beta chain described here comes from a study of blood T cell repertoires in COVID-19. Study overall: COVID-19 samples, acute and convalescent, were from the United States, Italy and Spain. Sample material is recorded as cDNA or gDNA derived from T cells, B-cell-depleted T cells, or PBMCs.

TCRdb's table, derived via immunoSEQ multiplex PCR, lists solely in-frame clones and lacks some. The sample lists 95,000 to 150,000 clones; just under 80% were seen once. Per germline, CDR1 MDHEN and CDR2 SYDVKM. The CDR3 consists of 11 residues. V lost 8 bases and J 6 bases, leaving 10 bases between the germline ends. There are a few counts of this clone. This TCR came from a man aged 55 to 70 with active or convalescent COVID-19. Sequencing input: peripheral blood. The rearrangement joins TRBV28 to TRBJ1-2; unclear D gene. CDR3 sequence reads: CASSYRDGYTF. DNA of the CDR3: TGTGCCAGCTCCTACCGTGATGGCTACACCTTC.